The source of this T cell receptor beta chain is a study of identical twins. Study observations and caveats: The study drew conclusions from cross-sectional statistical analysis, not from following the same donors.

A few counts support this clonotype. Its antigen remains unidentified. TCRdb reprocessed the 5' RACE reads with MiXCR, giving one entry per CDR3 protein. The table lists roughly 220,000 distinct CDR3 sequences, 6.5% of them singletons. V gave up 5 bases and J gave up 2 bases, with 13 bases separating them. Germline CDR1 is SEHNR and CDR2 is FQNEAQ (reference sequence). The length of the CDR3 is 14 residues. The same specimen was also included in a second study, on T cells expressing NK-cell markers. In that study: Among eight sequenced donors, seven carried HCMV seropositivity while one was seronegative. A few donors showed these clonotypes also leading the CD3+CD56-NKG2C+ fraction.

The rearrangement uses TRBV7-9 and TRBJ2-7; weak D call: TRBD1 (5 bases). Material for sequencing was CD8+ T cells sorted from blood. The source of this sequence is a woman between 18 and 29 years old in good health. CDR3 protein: CASSPGASTYEQYF. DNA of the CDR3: TGTGCCAGCAGCCCTGGGGCGTCGACCTACGAGCAGTACTTC. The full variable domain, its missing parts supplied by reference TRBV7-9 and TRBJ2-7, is DTGVSQNPRHKITKRGQNVTFRCDPISEHNRLYWYRQTLGQGPEFLTYFQNEAQLEKSRLLSDRFSAERPKGSFSTLEIQRTEQGDSAMYLCASSPGASTYEQYFGPGTRLTVT.